The text below deals with one T cell receptor (beta chain). The antigen remains unidentified. V lost 1 base, J lost 5 bases, and 15 bases lay in between. The CDR3 spans 15 residues. The V gene's germline CDR1 is GTSNPN and CDR2 SVGIG (reference sequence). This sample's treatment: randomized to nivolumab then ipilimumab (arm A) or the reverse (arm B). These data originate in a study of sequential checkpoint blockade in melanoma. Study-wide background: DNA from 85 to 95 pretreatment tumor samples underwent TCRβ immunosequencing. Matched biopsies came pretreatment and at week 13 for about 24 patients. General study results and limits: Rising tumor T-cell fraction and clonality meant about 30 times likelier benefit.

TCRdb keeps only in-frame clones here, not all; method: immunoSEQ multiplex PCR. Of about 11,000 clones detected, about 30% appear once; the ten largest clones hold approximately 24%. The sequencing used tumor tissue (inferred from file names), collected from a patient given nivolumab and ipilimumab in sequence. This TCR was sampled from a human donor with melanoma. The chain couples TRBV30 to TRBJ2-1, with D tentatively TRBD1 (6 bases). The CDR3 loop reads CAWSARGQLHNEQFF. The CDR3 coding sequence is TGTGCCTGGAGTGCCCGAGGACAGCTTCACAATGAGCAGTTCTTC.